One and the same sample provided the 5 T cell receptor beta chains below, sequenced in a study of T-cell reconstitution after alpha-beta-depleted transplantation in children. Preparation of the TCRbeta library involved a method that used unique molecular identifiers. Each CDR3 protein is one row after TCRdb ran MiXCR on the PCR reads. The table shows hundreds of thousands of distinct CDR3 sequences, with around 12% occurring only once. The input for sequencing was PBMCs, taken before TCRalphabeta/CD19-depleted stem cell transplant. These receptor sequences come from a girl aged 2 to 10 with congenital amegakaryocytic thrombocytopenia, due to receive a stem cell transplant.

In its sample, this clonotype was seen many times. This chain connects TRBV5-1 to TRBJ2-7, with 7 bases matching TRBD1. Germline CDR1 is SGHRS and CDR2 is YFSETQ. J gave up 2 bases and V 5 bases, and 10 bases lay outside the gene matches. The length of the CDR3 is 15 residues. The DNA for the CDR3 is TGCGCCAGCAGACCAAACCGGGACAGCGCCTACGAGCAGTACTTC. It specifies CASRPNRDSAYEQYF.

This clonotype was counted many times. This rearrangement joins TRBV7-9 to TRBJ2-5; 8 bases align to TRBD2. Germline V gives CDR1 SEHNR, CDR2 FQNEAQ (reference sequence). The CDR3 length is 15 residues. V lost 4 bases, J lost 3 bases, and 7 bases stayed unmatched. In nucleotides, the CDR3 is TGTGCCAGCAGCTCATCGGGACTAGTTGAAGAGACCCAGTACTTC. Residues: CASSSSGLVEETQYF.

This clonotype occurred many times. The J gene is TRBJ1-4, the V gene TRBV20-1; D call uncertain. The CDR3 sequence is 13 residues long. Germline V gene sequence: CDR1 DFQATT, CDR2 SNEGSKA (reference sequence). The V and J ends lost 0 bases and 6 bases respectively, with 8 bases between them. The CDR3 loop reads CSARDGPHEKLFF. Written as DNA, the CDR3 is TGCAGTGCTAGAGATGGCCCCCATGAAAAACTGTTTTTT.

The table lists this clonotype with many counts. This chain uses TRBV5-1 with TRBJ2-1; D might be TRBD2 (5 bases). The germline V gene has CDR1 SGHRS and CDR2 YFSETQ. The CDR3 covers 15 residues. The V and J ends lost 0 bases and 7 bases respectively, with 14 bases between them. CDR3 nucleotides: TGCGCCAGCAGCTTGGCCCCGGGGTCGGTTAATGAGCAGTTCTTC. It encodes CASSLAPGSVNEQFF.

This clonotype has ten or more counts. The chain links TRBV12-3 or TRBV12-4 to TRBJ2-1; D unclear. Trimming cost V 6 bases and J 4 bases, with 10 bases left between them. CDR3 length: 13 residues. This CDR3 is CASSTILYNEQFF. The CDR3 coding sequence is TGTGCCAGCAGCACAATACTTTACAATGAGCAGTTCTTC.